Listed below are T cell receptor beta chains from one sample, sequenced in a study of shared clonotypes between healthy human individuals. Repertoires were generated with immunoSEQ multiplex PCR, while TCRdb's copy carries only in-frame clones and drops some. Of millions of clones detected, about 95% appear once; the ten largest clones hold about 1.1%. The specimen sequenced was naive CD8+ T cells sorted from blood. These receptors were obtained from a young man in good health. CDR3s include the opening cysteine and the closing phenylalanine or tryptophan. Fields, in order: J gene, V gene, clone size, CDR3 protein. Clone size, where shown, is once, few, many, or a class for clones that have expanded.

J gene: TRBJ2-1; V gene: TRBV27; clone size: .; CDR3 protein: CASRANEQFF
J gene: TRBJ1-1; V gene: TRBV5-1; clone size: .; CDR3 protein: CASAPGLNTEAFF
J gene: TRBJ2-1; V gene: TRBV10-2; clone size: once; CDR3 protein: CASGTGSYNEQFF
J gene: TRBJ2-6; V gene: TRBV4-1; clone size: once; CDR3 protein: CASSQGAPMGTSGANVLTF
J gene: TRBJ2-7; V gene: TRBV27; clone size: .; CDR3 protein: CASSFVGVGAHEQYF
J gene: TRBJ2-1; V gene: TRBV19; clone size: .; CDR3 protein: CASSMEPASGRHEQFF
J gene: TRBJ1-4; V gene: TRBV21-1; clone size: .; CDR3 protein: CARGPTRGHEKLFF
J gene: TRBJ2-2; V gene: TRBV4-1; clone size: .; CDR3 protein: CASSPTGEAGELFF
J gene: TRBJ1-5; V gene: TRBV27; clone size: .; CDR3 protein: CASGKGIFNQPQHF
J gene: TRBJ1-3; V gene: TRBV7-8; clone size: .; CDR3 protein: CASSELRSGNTIYF
J gene: TRBJ2-5; V gene: TRBV2; clone size: .; CDR3 protein: CASRPDKQETQYF
J gene: TRBJ2-3; V gene: TRBV15; clone size: .; CDR3 protein: CATSQDREDTQYF
J gene: TRBJ1-1; V gene: TRBV19; clone size: .; CDR3 protein: CASRLRDRGTEAFF
J gene: TRBJ2-5; V gene: TRBV13; clone size: .; CDR3 protein: CASSSASRGETQYF
J gene: TRBJ2-3; V gene: TRBV9; clone size: .; CDR3 protein: CASSALDRPSTDTQYF
J gene: TRBJ2-1; V gene: TRBV4-1; clone size: .; CDR3 protein: CASSQVGDTYNEQFF
J gene: TRBJ2-1; V gene: TRBV6-5; clone size: once; CDR3 protein: CASSPFLAGGEQFF
J gene: TRBJ1-4; V gene: TRBV7-9; clone size: .; CDR3 protein: CASSDRTGGANEKLFF
J gene: TRBJ2-3; V gene: TRBV4-3; clone size: .; CDR3 protein: CASSQVWYETEAQYF
J gene: TRBJ2-7; V gene: TRBV7-2; clone size: .; CDR3 protein: CASSLVGTRLYEQYF
J gene: TRBJ2-3; V gene: TRBV7-6; clone size: .; CDR3 protein: CASSYLEYGGEADTQYF
J gene: TRBJ2-3; V gene: TRBV2; clone size: .; CDR3 protein: CASSFRQGGRSTDTQYF
J gene: TRBJ1-2; V gene: TRBV27; clone size: .; CDR3 protein: CASSLVRGNYGYTF
J gene: TRBJ1-1; V gene: TRBV28; clone size: .; CDR3 protein: CASSLIIQATAEAFF
J gene: TRBJ1-2; V gene: TRBV27; clone size: .; CDR3 protein: CASSPLTGADGYTF
J gene: TRBJ1-1; V gene: TRBV27; clone size: .; CDR3 protein: CASSTRRATDTEAFF
J gene: TRBJ1-5; V gene: TRBV15; clone size: .; CDR3 protein: CATSGGHISNQPQHF
J gene: TRBJ2-1; V gene: TRBV11-2; clone size: .; CDR3 protein: CASSPSSYNEQFF
J gene: TRBJ2-3; V gene: TRBV5-1; clone size: once; CDR3 protein: CASSLEGTSGYRTSTDTQYF
J gene: TRBJ2-7; V gene: TRBV4-3; clone size: .; CDR3 protein: CASSQDTGSYEQYF
J gene: TRBJ2-1; V gene: TRBV4-3; clone size: .; CDR3 protein: CASSQRLAGGSNEQFF